The 31 T cell receptor beta chains below all came from one sample that was sequenced in a study of blood T cell repertoires in COVID-19. Libraries were prepared by immunoSEQ multiplex PCR; TCRdb keeps only in-frame clonotypes and omits some of them. The sample has 300,000 to 400,000 clones, more than 70% seen once; the top ten hold 6% to 8.5%. Material for sequencing was peripheral blood. Source of these receptors: a woman in her 70s with COVID-19, enrolled during active disease.

The chain employs TRBV27 and TRBJ1-2; TRBD1 matches at 10 bases. The V gene end was trimmed by 5 bases and the J gene end by 2 bases; junction bases not matched to a gene: 8. CDR3 length equals 16 residues. The germline V gene encodes CDR1 MNHEY and CDR2 SMNVEV (reference sequence). CDR3 nucleotides: TGTGCCAGCAGTAATAAGTTGGGACAGGGGAACTATGGCTACACCTTC. This gives the protein CASSNKLGQGNYGYTF.

This chain joins TRBV29-1 and TRBJ1-1; D call uncertain. Looked up from germline, CDR1 is SQVTM and CDR2 is ANQGSEA. V dropped 7 bases and J dropped 0 bases, with 9 bases sitting between them. This CDR3 has 12 residues. The CDR3 DNA follows: TGCAGCGGGCTGTTCCTGAACACTGAAGCTTTCTTT. Translation: CSGLFLNTEAFF.

The V gene is TRBV24-1, the J gene TRBJ2-3; 11 bases agree with TRBD2. The CDR3 loop spans 16 amino acids. V lost 4 bases to trimming and J lost 2 bases; unmatched junction nucleotides: 4. Germline CDR1 is KGHDR and CDR2 is SFDVKD. The CDR3 DNA is TGTGCCACCAGTGACCTAGCGGGGGGCCCCACAGATACGCAGTATTTT. It yields the protein CATSDLAGGPTDTQYF.

On this clone itself: Other nucleotide sequences from this sample produce the same CDR3. The chain carries TRBV2 and TRBJ2-2, with 9 bases identical to TRBD1. From germline, CDR1 is SNHLY and CDR2 FYNNEI. The CDR3 has 14 residues. V lost 6 bases, J lost 3 bases, and 2 bases stayed unmatched. CDR3 DNA: TGTGCCAGCAGCCGGACAGGGGACACCGGGGAGCTGTTTTTT. This codes for CASSRTGDTGELFF.

The genes are TRBV9 and TRBJ1-1, with D hard to call. The CDR3 extends over 15 amino acids. Germline V CDR1 and CDR2: SGDLS, YYNGEE. Trimming shortened V by 4 bases and J by 2 bases, and 15 bases separated the two germline ends. CDR3 sequence: CASSPPSGINTEAFF. CDR3 DNA sequence: TGTGCCAGCAGCCCGCCATCCGGGATAAACACTGAAGCTTTCTTT.

J is TRBJ2-1 and V is TRBV3-1 (or the pseudogene TRBV3-2); 11 nucleotides line up with TRBD2. Trimming at V came to 5 bases and at J to 5 bases, leaving 8 bases not matched to a gene. CDR3 length: 16 residues. Germline V gene sequence: CDR1 LGHDT, CDR2 YNNKEL (reference sequence). The chain's CDR3 is CASSASTSGGHNEQFF. DNA for the CDR3: TGTGCCAGCAGCGCAAGTACTAGCGGGGGCCACAATGAGCAGTTCTTC.

The chain carries TRBV11-2 and TRBJ2-7; D gene ambiguous. Trimming stripped 4 bases from V and 2 bases from J, with 6 bases between. The CDR3 runs to 12 residues. The germline gives CDR1 SGHAT, CDR2 FQNNGV. CDR3 in amino acids: CASSYTPYEQYF. CDR3 sequence (DNA): TGTGCCAGCAGCTATACACCCTACGAGCAGTACTTC.

V is TRBV18 and J is TRBJ1-2; TRBD1 is a possible D gene (6 bases). The V end lost 4 bases, the J end lost 5 bases, and 14 bases lay between the germline ends. The germline CDR1 and CDR2 sequences are KGHSH and LQKENI. The CDR3 contains 14 residues. Here the CDR3 reads CASSQEQGSYGYTF. As DNA, the CDR3 is TGTGCCAGCTCACAGGAACAGGGTTCATATGGCTACACCTTC.

The chain uses TRBV30 and TRBJ1-1, with no clear D. The CDR3 sequence is 11 residues long. Germline CDR1 GTSNPN, CDR2 SVGIG (reference sequence). V was pared by 3 bases and J by 8 bases, with 10 bases between. Here the CDR3 reads CAWRVSREAFF. The CDR3 coding sequence is TGTGCCTGGAGGGTCAGCAGGGAAGCTTTCTTT.

The gene calls are TRBV29-1 and TRBJ1-2; 8 nucleotides match TRBD1. The CDR3 consists of 14 residues. CDR1 is SQVTM and CDR2 is ANQGSEA in the germline V gene. V shed 3 bases and J 7 bases; nucleotides not matched to a gene: 10. The CDR3 bases are TGCAGCGTTGATACGACAGGGGCGAGCACTGGCTACACCTTC. This encodes CSVDTTGASTGYTF. Looking up the rest from reference TRBV29-1 and TRBJ1-2 gives the full variable domain: SAVISQKPSRDICQRGTSLTIQCQVDSQVTMMFWYRQQPGQSLTLIATANQGSEATYESGFVIDKFPISRPNLTFSTLTVSNMSPEDSSIYLCSVDTTGASTGYTFGSGTRLTVV.

This clone was observed a few times. The rearrangement uses TRBV27 and TRBJ1-6, with D uncertain. The germline gives CDR1 MNHEY, CDR2 SMNVEV (reference sequence). V lost 4 bases and J 10 bases, leaving 8 bases between the germline ends. The CDR3 totals 12 residues. The CDR3: CASSSPNSPLHF. CDR3 nucleotide sequence: TGTGCCAGCAGTTCCCCTAACTCACCCCTCCACTTT.

This clone was seen a few times. J is TRBJ1-2 and V is TRBV2; D may be TRBD1 (6 bases). Germline V gives CDR1 SNHLY, CDR2 FYNNEI. The CDR3 loop spans 14 amino acids. The V end was cut by 6 bases, the J end by 3 bases, with 14 bases between. The CDR3 loop is CASSHREGDYGYTF. The CDR3 nucleotides are TGTGCCAGCAGCCACAGGGAAGGTGACTATGGCTACACCTTC.

J is TRBJ1-1 and V is TRBV12-3 or TRBV12-4; D ambiguous. Deletions cut 3 bases from V and 3 bases from J, with 8 bases between. The length of the CDR3 is 13 residues. This CDR3 reads CASSFNGHTEAFF. The CDR3 coding sequence is TGTGCCAGCAGTTTTAACGGTCACACTGAAGCTTTCTTT.

This chain uses TRBV12-3 or TRBV12-4 with TRBJ1-2; D might be TRBD1 (5 bases). This CDR3 comprises 13 residues. Trimming left V 6 bases short and J 3 bases short, with 11 bases between. For the CDR3, the DNA is TGTGCCAGCAGAAGTCCGGGGGACTATGGCTACACCTTC. This codes for CASRSPGDYGYTF.

DNA for the CDR3: TGTGCCAGCAGCTTCAGTAGGGGGCTAAATGAAGCTTTCTTT. Its protein product is CASSFSRGLNEAFF. The chain links TRBV7-8 to TRBJ1-1; 7 bases agree with TRBD1. The CDR3 is made up of 14 amino acids. Per germline, CDR1 SGHVS and CDR2 FQNEAQ. Trimming took 3 bases from V and 7 from J; bases not matched to a gene: 8.

The rearrangement links TRBV6-6 to TRBJ1-6; 10 bases are shared with TRBD1. Germline CDR1 and CDR2: MNHNY and SVGAGI (reference sequence). After removal of 7 bases from V and 7 bases from J, the junction contained 10 bases not matched to a gene. The CDR3 loop spans 16 amino acids. The CDR3 loop reads CASTLEPGQGNSPLHF. For the CDR3, the DNA is TGTGCCAGCACCCTAGAACCGGGACAGGGGAATTCACCCCTCCACTTT.

The rearrangement links TRBV27 to TRBJ2-3; possible D gene TRBD2, 6 bases. Germline V gives CDR1 MNHEY, CDR2 SMNVEV (reference sequence). The CDR3 extends over 14 amino acids. The V end lost 8 bases, the J end lost 6 bases, and 18 bases lay between the germline ends. As DNA, the CDR3 is TGTGCCAGCGGAGGGCTTGCCCCCACGGATACGCAGTATTTT. Translation gives CASGGLAPTDTQYF.

The V call is TRBV3-1 (or the pseudogene TRBV3-2), the J call TRBJ1-6, with unresolved D. CDR3 length: 16 amino acids. Germline loops: CDR1 LGHDT, CDR2 YNNKEL (reference sequence). Trimming pared 1 base from V and 6 bases from J, leaving 13 bases between. The CDR3 DNA follows: TGTGCCAGCAGCCAAGGACCGGGTCTCCCTAATTCACCCCTCCACTTT. This sequence encodes CASSQGPGLPNSPLHF.

The chain uses TRBV6-2 or TRBV6-3 and TRBJ2-3, with TRBD1 matching 7 bases. V trimming: 6 bases; J trimming: 1 base; junction bases outside the gene matches: 10. The CDR3 loop spans 16 amino acids. Germline V gene lookup returns CDR1 MNHEY and CDR2 SVGEGT. CDR3 sequence (DNA): TGTGCCAGCAGCGCCCAGGGACAGATAGGCACAGATACGCAGTATTTT. As protein: CASSAQGQIGTDTQYF.

The rearrangement links TRBV3-1 (or the pseudogene TRBV3-2) to TRBJ2-3; perhaps TRBD1 as D (6 bases). Trimming removed 4 bases at V and 2 bases at J, with 19 bases between. Germline lookup yields CDR1 LGHDT and CDR2 YNNKEL (reference sequence). The length of the CDR3 is 17 residues. The CDR3 nucleotides read TGTGCCAGCAGCCCCAGGCAGGGGATTGGAGTCACAGATACGCAGTATTTT. Translation: CASSPRQGIGVTDTQYF.

A few counts support this clone. This chain connects TRBV4-1 to TRBJ2-7; 8 nucleotides align to TRBD1. CDR1 and CDR2 from the germline V gene are MGHRA and YSYEKL. The V and J ends lost 3 bases and 5 bases, in that order; junction bases with no gene match: 9. CDR3 length equals 15 residues. The CDR3 reads CASSQIKDRVNEQYF. For the CDR3, the DNA is TGCGCCAGCAGCCAGATAAAGGACAGGGTCAACGAGCAGTACTTC.

The chain is built from TRBV3-1 (or the pseudogene TRBV3-2) and TRBJ1-2; no reliable D call. Germline loops: CDR1 LGHDT, CDR2 YNNKEL (reference sequence). V dropped 1 base and J dropped 2 bases, with 5 bases sitting between them. The CDR3 extends over 13 amino acids. The CDR3 reads CASSQALNYGYTF. CDR3 nucleotide sequence: TGTGCCAGCAGCCAAGCACTGAACTATGGCTACACCTTC.

The chain uses TRBV7-3 and TRBJ2-3; 11 bases are shared with TRBD2. Looked up from germline, CDR1 is SGHTA and CDR2 is FQGTGA. Trimming at V came to 8 bases and at J to 5 bases, leaving 0 bases not matched to a gene. This CDR3 region has 12 residues. This CDR3 reads CASGTSGDTQYF. CDR3 coding DNA: TGTGCCAGCGGGACTAGCGGAGATACGCAGTATTTT.

The rearrangement uses TRBV4-1 and TRBJ1-4; maybe TRBD1 (6 bases). The CDR3 length is 13 residues. Germline V gives CDR1 MGHRA, CDR2 YSYEKL. Deletions cut 4 bases from V and 5 bases from J, with 8 bases between. The CDR3 DNA is TGCGCCAGCAGCCTCACAGGGAATGAAAAACTGTTTTTT. Encoded protein: CASSLTGNEKLFF.

The chain links TRBV4-1 to TRBJ1-5; possibly TRBD1 for D (5 bases). The CDR3 consists of 17 residues. Trimming took 4 bases from V and 0 from J, leaving 16 bases between them. Germline V gene lookup returns CDR1 MGHRA and CDR2 YSYEKL. This chain's CDR3 is CASSPWGSRDSNQPQHF. The CDR3 DNA reads TGCGCCAGCAGCCCATGGGGCAGTAGAGATAGCAATCAGCCCCAGCATTTT.

The rearrangement joins TRBV3-1 (or the pseudogene TRBV3-2) to TRBJ2-1, with 7 bases aligning to TRBD2. Germline CDR1 and CDR2: LGHDT and YNNKEL (reference sequence). The CDR3 extends over 17 amino acids. V was pared by 0 bases and J by 8 bases, with 13 bases of the junction left unmatched. The CDR3, as DNA: TGTGCCAGCAGCCAAGATATAGGACTAGGGGAGGGAGATGAGCAGTTCTTC. Protein product: CASSQDIGLGEGDEQFF.

This chain uses TRBV19 with TRBJ1-5; perhaps TRBD1 as D (5 bases). V lost 9 bases, J lost 3 bases, and 18 bases lay in between. The CDR3 sequence is 15 residues long. Germline values: CDR1 LNHDA, CDR2 SQIVND (reference sequence). The chain's CDR3 is CASKAATAFNQPQHF. The CDR3 bases are TGTGCCAGCAAGGCCGCGACAGCCTTCAATCAGCCCCAGCATTTT.

The chain joins TRBV30 to TRBJ1-2, with D hard to call. Deletions cut 0 bases from V and 5 bases from J, with 10 bases between. The CDR3 is made up of 13 amino acids. From germline, CDR1 is GTSNPN and CDR2 SVGIG (reference sequence). CDR3 sequence reads: CAWSVTYGYGYTF. The CDR3 DNA is TGTGCCTGGAGTGTAACGTACGGGTATGGCTACACCTTC.

V gene TRBV27 combines with J gene TRBJ1-2; 11 positions agree with TRBD1. This CDR3 comprises 14 residues. Per germline, CDR1 MNHEY and CDR2 SMNVEV (reference sequence). J gave up 6 bases and V 6 bases, and 6 bases lay outside the gene matches. CDR3 sequence reads: CASRADRGRNGYTF. The CDR3 DNA is TGTGCCAGCAGGGCGGACAGGGGGCGGAATGGCTACACCTTC.

The chain couples TRBV12-5 to TRBJ2-7; no firm D call. V lost 7 bases and J lost 4, with 5 bases in between. There are 10 residues in the CDR3. The germline V gene encodes CDR1 LGHNT and CDR2 FRNRAP. CDR3 region: CASAQYEQYF. CDR3 nucleotide sequence: TGTGCTAGTGCCCAGTACGAGCAGTACTTC.

The chain links TRBV6-2 or TRBV6-3 to TRBJ1-1; no firm D call. Germline CDR1 reads MNHEY; CDR2 reads SVGEGT. CDR3 length: 13 residues. V lost 3 bases and J 5 bases, leaving 10 bases between the germline ends. The CDR3 sequence: CASSYKRETEAFF. CDR3 DNA sequence: TGTGCCAGCAGTTATAAGAGGGAGACTGAAGCTTTCTTT.